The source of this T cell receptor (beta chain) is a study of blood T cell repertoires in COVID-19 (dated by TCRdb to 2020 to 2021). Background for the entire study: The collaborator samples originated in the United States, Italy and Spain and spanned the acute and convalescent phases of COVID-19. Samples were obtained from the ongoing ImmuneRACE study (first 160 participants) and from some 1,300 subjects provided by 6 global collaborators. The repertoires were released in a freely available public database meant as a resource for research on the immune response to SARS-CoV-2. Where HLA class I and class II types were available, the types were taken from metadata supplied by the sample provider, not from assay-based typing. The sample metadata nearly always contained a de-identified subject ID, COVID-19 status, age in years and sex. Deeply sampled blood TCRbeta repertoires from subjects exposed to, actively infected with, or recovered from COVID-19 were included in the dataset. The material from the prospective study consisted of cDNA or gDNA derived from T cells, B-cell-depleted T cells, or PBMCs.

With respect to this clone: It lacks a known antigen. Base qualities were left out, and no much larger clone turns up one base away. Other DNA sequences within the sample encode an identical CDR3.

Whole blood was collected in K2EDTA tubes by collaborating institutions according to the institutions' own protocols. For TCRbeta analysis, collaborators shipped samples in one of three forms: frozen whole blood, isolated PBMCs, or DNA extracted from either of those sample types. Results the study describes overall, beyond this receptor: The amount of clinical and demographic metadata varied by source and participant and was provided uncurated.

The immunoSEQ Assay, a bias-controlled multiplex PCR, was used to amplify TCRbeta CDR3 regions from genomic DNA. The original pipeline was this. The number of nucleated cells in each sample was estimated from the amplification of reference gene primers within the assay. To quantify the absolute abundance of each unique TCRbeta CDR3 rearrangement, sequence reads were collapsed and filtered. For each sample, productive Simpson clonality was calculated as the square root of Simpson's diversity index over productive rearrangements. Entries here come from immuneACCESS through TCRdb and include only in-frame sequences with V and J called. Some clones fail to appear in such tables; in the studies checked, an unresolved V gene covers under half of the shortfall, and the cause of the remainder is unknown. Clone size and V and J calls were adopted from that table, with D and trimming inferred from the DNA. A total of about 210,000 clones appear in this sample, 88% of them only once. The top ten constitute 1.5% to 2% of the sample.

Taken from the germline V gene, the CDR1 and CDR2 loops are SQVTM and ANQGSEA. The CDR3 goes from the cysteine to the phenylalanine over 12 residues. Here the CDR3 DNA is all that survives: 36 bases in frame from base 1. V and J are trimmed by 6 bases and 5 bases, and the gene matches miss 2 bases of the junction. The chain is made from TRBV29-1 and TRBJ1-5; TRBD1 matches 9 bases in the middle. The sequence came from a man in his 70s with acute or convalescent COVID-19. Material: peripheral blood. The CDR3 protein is CSVRTGDQPQHF. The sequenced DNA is TGCAGCGTACGGACAGGGGATCAGCCCCAGCATTTT.